This is a list of T cell receptor beta chains from one sample in a study of cytomegalovirus exposure and HLA in healthy donors. Only in-frame clones appear in the TCRdb table, and some are missing; sequencing was by immunoSEQ multiplex PCR. Of roughly 120,000 clones listed, more than 85% are singletons. The source material was PBMCs. The receptor set was obtained from a young man in good health and CMV-seropositive. The CDR3 runs from the conserved cysteine through the conserved F or W. D genes are given only for firm matches. Some rows have no size entry. The others give once, few or many, or a class for an expanded clone.

D: .
size: .
J: TRBJ2-5
V: TRBV9
length: 13
CDR3: CASTLDNGGTQYF
DNA: TGTGCCAGCACCCTGGACAACGGGGGGACCCAGTACTTC

D: .
size: .
J: TRBJ1-4
V: TRBV5-6
length: 14
CDR3: CASSFRQGGEKLFF
DNA: TGTGCCAGCAGCTTTCGGCAGGGAGGTGAAAAACTGTTTTTT

D: .
size: .
J: TRBJ1-2
V: TRBV19
length: 11
CDR3: CARTNNYGYTF
DNA: TGTGCCAGAACTAATAACTATGGCTACACCTTC

D: TRBD1
size: .
J: TRBJ1-5
V: TRBV5-1
length: 15
CDR3: CASSLLGQGGSAQHF
DNA: TGCGCCAGCAGCTTGCTCGGACAGGGGGGATCGGCCCAGCATTTT

D: TRBD2
size: .
J: TRBJ2-1
V: TRBV7-6
length: 16
CDR3: CASSALPGGTSNEQFF
DNA: TGTGCCAGCAGCGCACTACCGGGGGGGACTTCCAATGAGCAGTTCTTC

D: .
size: .
J: TRBJ2-3
V: TRBV4-1
length: 17
CDR3: CASSQDEGVGGTDTQYF
DNA: TGCGCCAGCAGCCAAGATGAAGGGGTAGGCGGCACAGATACGCAGTATTTT

D: TRBD2
size: .
J: TRBJ2-3
V: TRBV6-5
length: 15
CDR3: CASTSAGGNTDTQYF
DNA: TGTGCCAGCACTTCAGCGGGGGGGAACACAGATACGCAGTATTTT

D: TRBD1
size: .
J: TRBJ2-5
V: TRBV6-1
length: 15
CDR3: CASRDRTGFQETQYF
DNA: TGTGCCAGCAGGGACCGGACAGGTTTTCAAGAGACCCAGTACTTC

D: TRBD1
size: .
J: TRBJ1-1
V: TRBV29-1
length: 14
CDR3: CSVKDRGAREEAFF
DNA: TGCAGCGTAAAGGACAGGGGGGCGCGGGAAGAAGCTTTCTTT

D: .
size: .
J: TRBJ2-3
V: TRBV7-2
length: 17
CDR3: CASSLDGRGRPTDTQYF
DNA: TGTGCCAGCAGCTTAGACGGGCGGGGAAGGCCCACAGATACGCAGTATTTT

D: .
size: .
J: TRBJ1-2
V: TRBV19
length: 15
CDR3: CASIRGDGTRGGYTF
DNA: TGTGCCAGTATCCGAGGGGACGGGACCAGGGGTGGCTACACCTTC

D: .
size: .
J: TRBJ1-5
V: TRBV2
length: 15
CDR3: CASSEETINNQPQHF
DNA: TGTGCCAGCAGTGAGGAGACGATCAACAATCAGCCCCAGCATTTT

D: TRBD1
size: few
J: TRBJ1-6
V: TRBV7-2
length: 14
CDR3: CASSPRGRHSPLHF
DNA: TGTGCCAGCAGCCCCAGGGGGCGGCATTCACCCCTCCACTTT

D: TRBD1
size: .
J: TRBJ2-7
V: TRBV6-1
length: 15
CDR3: CASSETPGQNYEQYF
DNA: TGTGCCAGCAGTGAAACGCCGGGACAGAACTACGAGCAGTACTTC

D: .
size: .
J: TRBJ1-5
V: TRBV2
length: 14
CDR3: CASRSPGGDQPQHF
DNA: TGTGCCAGCAGAAGCCCTGGGGGCGATCAGCCCCAGCATTTT

D: .
size: .
J: TRBJ2-7
V: TRBV9
length: 15
CDR3: CASSVAGVGGYEQYF
DNA: TGTGCCAGCAGCGTAGCCGGGGTAGGGGGCTACGAGCAGTACTTC

D: TRBD1
size: .
J: TRBJ1-1
V: TRBV4-1
length: 16
CDR3: CASSQGQGVMNTEAFF
DNA: TGCGCCAGCAGCCAGGGACAGGGGGTCATGAACACTGAAGCTTTCTTT

D: .
size: .
J: TRBJ2-7
V: TRBV9
length: 14
CDR3: CASSVQGYSYEQYF
DNA: TGTGCCAGCAGCGTACAGGGATATTCCTACGAGCAGTACTTC

D: .
size: .
J: TRBJ1-5
V: TRBV15
length: 15
CDR3: CATSRHTISNQPQHF
DNA: TGTGCCACCAGCAGACATACAATTAGCAATCAGCCCCAGCATTTT

D: .
size: .
J: TRBJ1-6
V: TRBV27
length: 14
CDR3: CASSLREYNSPLHF
DNA: TGTGCCAGCAGTTTACGGGAATATAATTCACCCCTCCACTTT

D: TRBD1
size: .
J: TRBJ1-1
V: TRBV5-1
length: 16
CDR3: CASSLFGDRGNTEAFF
DNA: TGCGCCAGCAGCTTGTTTGGGGACAGGGGAAACACTGAAGCTTTCTTT

D: .
size: .
J: TRBJ2-7
V: TRBV5-1
length: 15
CDR3: CASSGGTVPSYEQYF
DNA: TGCGCCAGCAGCGGAGGGACAGTACCTTCCTACGAGCAGTACTTC

D: .
size: many
J: TRBJ1-2
V: TRBV29-1
length: 12
CDR3: CSVQGIRYGYTF
DNA: TGCAGCGTCCAGGGTATTCGGTATGGCTACACCTTC

D: TRBD2
size: .
J: TRBJ2-3
V: TRBV28
length: 19
CDR3: CASSSSPGLAGARTDTQYF
DNA: TGTGCCAGCAGTTCCTCTCCGGGACTAGCGGGGGCCCGCACAGATACGCAGTATTTT

D: .
size: .
J: TRBJ1-5
V: TRBV15
length: 15
CDR3: CATSAERGWGQPQHF
DNA: TGTGCCACCAGCGCAGAGCGGGGGTGGGGGCAGCCCCAGCATTTT

D: TRBD2
size: .
J: TRBJ2-7
V: TRBV28
length: 14
CDR3: CASSPLAGEYEQYF
DNA: TGTGCCAGCAGTCCGTTAGCGGGGGAATACGAGCAGTACTTC

D: .
size: once
J: TRBJ1-4
V: TRBV5-1
length: 13
CDR3: CASSLTENEKLFF
DNA: TGCGCCAGCAGCTTGACCGAGAATGAAAAACTGTTTTTT

D: TRBD1
size: .
J: TRBJ1-5
V: TRBV19
length: 13
CDR3: CASRDRGREPQHF
DNA: TGTGCCAGTAGGGACAGGGGGCGTGAGCCCCAGCATTTT

D: .
size: once
J: TRBJ1-1
V: TRBV29-1
length: 15
CDR3: CSVEDGRGGDTEAFF
DNA: TGCAGCGTTGAAGATGGCCGGGGGGGAGACACTGAAGCTTTCTTT

D: TRBD1
size: once
J: TRBJ2-6
V: TRBV19
length: 18
CDR3: CASSTRTGSASGANVLTF
DNA: TGTGCCAGTAGTACCCGGACAGGTTCCGCTTCTGGGGCCAACGTCCTGACTTTC

D: .
size: once
J: TRBJ2-7
V: TRBV19
length: 13
CDR3: CASSPTGGSEQYF
DNA: TGTGCCAGTAGCCCGACTGGGGGCAGCGAGCAGTACTTC

D: .
size: .
J: TRBJ2-3
V: TRBV27
length: 15
CDR3: CASSLLGRRVDTQYF
DNA: TGTGCCAGCAGTTTATTGGGAAGGAGGGTAGATACGCAGTATTTT

D: .
size: .
J: TRBJ1-1
V: TRBV5-6
length: 15
CDR3: CASSLGTVANTEAFF
DNA: TGTGCCAGCAGCTTGGGGACAGTGGCGAACACTGAAGCTTTCTTT

D: .
size: .
J: TRBJ1-2
V: TRBV5-4
length: 14
CDR3: CASSLIQDLYGYTF
DNA: TGTGCCAGCAGCTTGATACAGGACCTATATGGCTACACCTTT

D: .
size: .
J: TRBJ1-3
V: TRBV7-9
length: 16
CDR3: CASSLARPEEGNTIYF
DNA: TGTGCCAGCAGCTTAGCCCGACCCGAGGAGGGAAACACCATATATTTT

D: .
size: .
J: TRBJ2-2
V: TRBV6-1
length: 15
CDR3: CASSVKGGGTGELFF
DNA: TGTGCCAGCAGTGTAAAAGGGGGGGGCACCGGGGAGCTGTTTTTT

D: .
size: .
J: TRBJ2-7
V: TRBV15
length: 15
CDR3: CATSRDGGGPSQQYF
DNA: TGTGCCACCAGCAGAGATGGCGGGGGCCCTTCCCAGCAGTACTTC

D: TRBD1
size: .
J: TRBJ1-2
V: TRBV7-2
length: 15
CDR3: CASSPPGQGNYGYTF
DNA: TGTGCCAGCAGCCCTCCGGGACAGGGAAACTATGGCTACACCTTC

D: .
size: .
J: TRBJ1-5
V: TRBV7-9
length: 14
CDR3: CASSSGGIDQPQHF
DNA: TGTGCCAGCAGCTCCGGCGGCATCGATCAGCCCCAGCATTTT

D: TRBD1
size: few
J: TRBJ2-7
V: TRBV7-9
length: 15
CDR3: CASSEWGDRVYEQYF
DNA: TGTGCCAGCAGCGAATGGGGGGACAGGGTCTACGAGCAGTACTTC